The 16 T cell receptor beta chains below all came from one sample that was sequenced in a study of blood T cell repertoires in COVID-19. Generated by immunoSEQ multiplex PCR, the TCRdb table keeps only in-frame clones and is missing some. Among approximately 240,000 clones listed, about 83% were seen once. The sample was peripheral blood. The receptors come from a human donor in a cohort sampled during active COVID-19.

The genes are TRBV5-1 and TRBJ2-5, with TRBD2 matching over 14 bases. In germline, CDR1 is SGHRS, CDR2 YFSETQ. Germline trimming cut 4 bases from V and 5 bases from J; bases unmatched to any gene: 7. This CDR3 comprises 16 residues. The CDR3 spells CASSPRLAGGGETQYF. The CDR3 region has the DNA TGCGCCAGCAGCCCACGACTAGCGGGAGGGGGTGAGACCCAGTACTTC.

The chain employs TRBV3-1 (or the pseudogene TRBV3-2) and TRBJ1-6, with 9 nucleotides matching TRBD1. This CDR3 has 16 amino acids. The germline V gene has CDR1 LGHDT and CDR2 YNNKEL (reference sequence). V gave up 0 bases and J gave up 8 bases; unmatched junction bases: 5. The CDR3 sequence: CASSQDGNRGHSPLHF. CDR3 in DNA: TGTGCCAGCAGCCAAGATGGAAACAGGGGGCATTCACCCCTCCACTTT.

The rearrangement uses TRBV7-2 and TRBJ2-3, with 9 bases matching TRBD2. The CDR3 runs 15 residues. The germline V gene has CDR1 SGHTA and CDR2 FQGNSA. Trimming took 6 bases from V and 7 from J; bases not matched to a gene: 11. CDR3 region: CASSSSGTNSNTQYF. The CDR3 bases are TGTGCCAGCAGTTCTAGCGGGACCAATTCCAATACGCAGTATTTT. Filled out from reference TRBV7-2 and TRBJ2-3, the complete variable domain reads GAGVSQSPSNKVTEKGKDVELRCDPISGHTALYWYRQSLGQGLEFLIYFQGNSAPDKSGLPSDRFSAERTGGSVSTLTIQRTQQEDSAVYLCASSSSGTNSNTQYFGPGTRLTVL.

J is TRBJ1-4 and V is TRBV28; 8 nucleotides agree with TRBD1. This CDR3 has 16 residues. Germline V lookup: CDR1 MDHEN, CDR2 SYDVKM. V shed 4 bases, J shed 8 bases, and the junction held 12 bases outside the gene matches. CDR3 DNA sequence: TGTGCCAGCAGTTCCAACGGACAGGGTTTAGAAGAAAAACTGTTTTTT. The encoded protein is CASSSNGQGLEEKLFF. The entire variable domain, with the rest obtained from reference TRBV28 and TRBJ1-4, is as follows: DVKVTQSSRYLVKRTGEKVFLECVQDMDHENMFWYRQDPGLGLRLIYFSYDVKMKEKGDIPEGYSVSREKKERFSLILESASTNQTSMYLCASSSNGQGLEEKLFFGSGTQLSVL.

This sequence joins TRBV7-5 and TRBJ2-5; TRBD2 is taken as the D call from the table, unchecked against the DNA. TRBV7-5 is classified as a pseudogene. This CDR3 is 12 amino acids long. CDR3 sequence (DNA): TGTGTCGCGGGACTCGAAATAGAGACCCAGTACTTC. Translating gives CVAGLEIETQYF.

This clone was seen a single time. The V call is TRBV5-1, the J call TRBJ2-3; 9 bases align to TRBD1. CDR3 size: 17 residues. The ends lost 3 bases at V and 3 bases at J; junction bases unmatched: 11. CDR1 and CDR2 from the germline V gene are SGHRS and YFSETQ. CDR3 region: CASSSYERTGATDTQYF. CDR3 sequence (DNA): TGCGCCAGCAGCTCATACGAGCGGACAGGGGCAACAGATACGCAGTATTTT. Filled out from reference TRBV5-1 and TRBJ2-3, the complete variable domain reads KAGVTQTPRYLIKTRGQQVTLSCSPISGHRSVSWYQQTPGQGLQFLFEYFSETQRNKGNFPGRFSGRQFSNSRSEMNVSTLELGDSALYLCASSSYERTGATDTQYFGPGTRLTVL.

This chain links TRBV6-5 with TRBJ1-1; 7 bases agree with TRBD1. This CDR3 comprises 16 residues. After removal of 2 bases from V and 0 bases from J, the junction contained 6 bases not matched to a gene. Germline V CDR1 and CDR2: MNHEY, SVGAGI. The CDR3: CASSYRDRGLNTEAFF. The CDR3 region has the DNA TGTGCCAGCAGTTACCGGGACAGAGGGTTGAACACTGAAGCTTTCTTT.

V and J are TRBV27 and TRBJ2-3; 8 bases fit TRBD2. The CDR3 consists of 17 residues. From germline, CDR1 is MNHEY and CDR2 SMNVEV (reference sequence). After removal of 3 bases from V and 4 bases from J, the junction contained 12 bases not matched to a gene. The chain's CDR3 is CASSLPPTSAVADTQYF. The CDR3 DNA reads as TGTGCCAGCAGTTTGCCCCCGACTAGCGCAGTAGCAGATACGCAGTATTTT.

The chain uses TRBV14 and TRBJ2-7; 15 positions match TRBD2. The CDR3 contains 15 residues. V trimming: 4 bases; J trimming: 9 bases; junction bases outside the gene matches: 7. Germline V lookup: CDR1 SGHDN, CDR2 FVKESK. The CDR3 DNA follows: TGTGCCAGCAGCCTAGCCGGACTAGCGGGAGGGTTGCAGTACTTC. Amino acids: CASSLAGLAGGLQYF. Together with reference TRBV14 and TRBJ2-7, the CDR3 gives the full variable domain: EAGVTQFPSHSVIEKGQTVTLRCDPISGHDNLYWYRRVMGKEIKFLLHFVKESKQDESGMPNNRFLAERTGGTYSTLKVQPAELEDSGVYFCASSLAGLAGGLQYFGPGTRLTVT.

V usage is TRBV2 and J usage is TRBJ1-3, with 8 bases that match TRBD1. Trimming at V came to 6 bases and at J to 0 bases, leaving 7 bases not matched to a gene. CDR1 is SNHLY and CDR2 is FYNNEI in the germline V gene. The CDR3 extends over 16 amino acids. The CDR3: CASRLDRVNSGNTIYF. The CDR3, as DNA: TGTGCCAGCAGATTGGACAGGGTGAACTCTGGAAACACCATATATTTT. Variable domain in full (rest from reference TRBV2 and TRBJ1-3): EPEVTQTPSHQVTQMGQEVILRCVPISNHLYFYWYRQILGQKVEFLVSFYNNEISEKSEIFDDQFSVERPDGSNFTLKIRSTKLEDSAMYFCASRLDRVNSGNTIYFGEGSWLTVV.

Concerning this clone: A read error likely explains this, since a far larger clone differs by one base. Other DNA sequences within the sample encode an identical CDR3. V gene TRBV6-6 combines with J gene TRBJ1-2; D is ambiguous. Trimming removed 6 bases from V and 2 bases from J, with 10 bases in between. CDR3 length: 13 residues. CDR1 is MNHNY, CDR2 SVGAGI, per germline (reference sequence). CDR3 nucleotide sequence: TGTGCCAGCAGCCCCCGGGGAAACTATGGCTACACCTTC. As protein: CASSPRGNYGYTF.

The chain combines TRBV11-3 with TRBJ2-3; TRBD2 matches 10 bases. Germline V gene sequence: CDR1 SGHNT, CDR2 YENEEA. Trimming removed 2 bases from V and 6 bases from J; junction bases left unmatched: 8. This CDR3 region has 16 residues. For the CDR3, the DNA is TGTGCCAGCAGCTTAAGGCCTAGCGGGAGCTCGGATACGCAGTATTTT. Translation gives CASSLRPSGSSDTQYF.

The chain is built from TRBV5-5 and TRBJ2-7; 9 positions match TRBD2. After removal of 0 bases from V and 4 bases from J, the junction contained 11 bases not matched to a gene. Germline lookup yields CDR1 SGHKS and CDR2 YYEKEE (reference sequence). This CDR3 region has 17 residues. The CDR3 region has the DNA TGTGCCAGCAGCTTGGGTAGTATCGCGGGAGGGCGTTACGAGCAGTACTTC. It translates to CASSLGSIAGGRYEQYF.

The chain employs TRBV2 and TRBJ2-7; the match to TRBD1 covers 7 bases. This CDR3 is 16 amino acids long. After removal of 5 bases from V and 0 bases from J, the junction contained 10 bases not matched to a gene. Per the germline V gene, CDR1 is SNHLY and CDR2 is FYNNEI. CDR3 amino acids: CASSRLLTGSSYEQYF. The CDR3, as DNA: TGTGCCAGCAGTCGCCTTTTGACAGGGAGCTCCTACGAGCAGTACTTC.

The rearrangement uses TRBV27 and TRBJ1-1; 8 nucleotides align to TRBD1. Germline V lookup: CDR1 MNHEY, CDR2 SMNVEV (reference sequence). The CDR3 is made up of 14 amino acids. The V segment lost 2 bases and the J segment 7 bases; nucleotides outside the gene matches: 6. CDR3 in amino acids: CASSLRQGMGEAFF. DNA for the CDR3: TGTGCCAGCAGTTTAAGACAGGGGATGGGTGAAGCTTTCTTT.

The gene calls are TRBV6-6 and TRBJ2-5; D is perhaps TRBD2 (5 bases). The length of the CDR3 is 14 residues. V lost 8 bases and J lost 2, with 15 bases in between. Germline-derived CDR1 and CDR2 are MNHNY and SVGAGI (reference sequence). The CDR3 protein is CASSGMGFQETQYF. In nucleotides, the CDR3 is TGTGCCAGCTCGGGGATGGGATTTCAAGAGACCCAGTACTTC.